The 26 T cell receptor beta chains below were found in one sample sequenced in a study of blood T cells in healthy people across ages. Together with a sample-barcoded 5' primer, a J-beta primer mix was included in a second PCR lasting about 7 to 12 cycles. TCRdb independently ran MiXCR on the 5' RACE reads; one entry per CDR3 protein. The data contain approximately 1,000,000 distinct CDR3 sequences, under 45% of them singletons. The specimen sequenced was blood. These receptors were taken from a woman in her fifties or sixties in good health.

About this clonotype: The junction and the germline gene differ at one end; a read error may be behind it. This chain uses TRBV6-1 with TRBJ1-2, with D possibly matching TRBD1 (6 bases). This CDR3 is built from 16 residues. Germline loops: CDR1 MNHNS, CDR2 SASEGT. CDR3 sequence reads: CAISEAGVGQFYGYTF. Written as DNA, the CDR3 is TGTGCCATCAGTGAAGCGGGGGTTGGACAGTTCTATGGCTACACCTTC.

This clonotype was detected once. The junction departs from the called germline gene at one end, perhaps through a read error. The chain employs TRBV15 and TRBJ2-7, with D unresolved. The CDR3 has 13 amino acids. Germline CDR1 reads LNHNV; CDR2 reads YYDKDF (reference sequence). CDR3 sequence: CATSGEPQWEQYF. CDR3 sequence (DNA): TGTGCCACCAGCGGAGAGCCTCAGTGGGAGCAGTACTTC.

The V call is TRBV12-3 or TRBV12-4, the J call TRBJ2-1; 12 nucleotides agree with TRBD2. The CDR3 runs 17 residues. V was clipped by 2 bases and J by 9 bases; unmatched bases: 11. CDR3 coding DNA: TGTGCCAGCAGTTTAAGAGGGCCCGTACTAGCGGGAGGTGAGCAGTTCTTC. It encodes CASSLRGPVLAGGEQFF.

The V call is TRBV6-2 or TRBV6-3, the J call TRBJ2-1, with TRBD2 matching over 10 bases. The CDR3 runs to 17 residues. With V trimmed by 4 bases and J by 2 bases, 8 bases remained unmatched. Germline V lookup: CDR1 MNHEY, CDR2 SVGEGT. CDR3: CASSSLAGGLAYNEQFF. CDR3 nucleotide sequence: TGTGCCAGCAGTTCTTTAGCGGGAGGTTTGGCCTACAATGAGCAGTTCTTC.

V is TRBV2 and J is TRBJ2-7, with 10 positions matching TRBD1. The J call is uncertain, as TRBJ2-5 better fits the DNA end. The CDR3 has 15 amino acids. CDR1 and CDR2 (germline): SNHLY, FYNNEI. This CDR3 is CASINDRGRGETQYF. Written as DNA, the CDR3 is TGTGCCAGCATCAACGACAGGGGGCGAGGAGAGACCCAGTACTTC.

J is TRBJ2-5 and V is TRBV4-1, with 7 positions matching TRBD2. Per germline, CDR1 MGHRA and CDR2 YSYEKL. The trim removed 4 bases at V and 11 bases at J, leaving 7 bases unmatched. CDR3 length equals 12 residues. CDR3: CASSRDYAEQYF. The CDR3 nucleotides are TGCGCCAGCAGCCGGGACTACGCGGAGCAGTACTTC.

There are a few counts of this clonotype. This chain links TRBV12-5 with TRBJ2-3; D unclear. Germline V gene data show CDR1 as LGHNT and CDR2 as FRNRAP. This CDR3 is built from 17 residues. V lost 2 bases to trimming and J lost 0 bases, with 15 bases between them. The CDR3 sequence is CASGLKRAEASTDTQYF. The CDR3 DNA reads TGTGCTAGTGGTTTGAAGCGCGCGGAAGCGAGCACAGATACGCAGTATTTT.

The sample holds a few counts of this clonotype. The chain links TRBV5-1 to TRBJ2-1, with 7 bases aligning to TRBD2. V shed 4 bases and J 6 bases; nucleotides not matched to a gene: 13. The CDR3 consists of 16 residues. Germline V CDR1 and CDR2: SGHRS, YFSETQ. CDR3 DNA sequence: TGCGCCAGCAGCCGTAGGGAGGGACCTCCGGGCAATGAGCAGTTCTTC. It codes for CASSRREGPPGNEQFF. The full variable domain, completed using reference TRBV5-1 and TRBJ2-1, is KAGVTQTPRYLIKTRGQQVTLSCSPISGHRSVSWYQQTPGQGLQFLFEYFSETQRNKGNFPGRFSGRQFSNSRSEMNVSTLELGDSALYLCASSRREGPPGNEQFFGPGTRLTVL.

CDR3 sequence (DNA): TGTGCCAGCAGCCTTGGACTAGCGGGAGGGCCCCCCTACGAGCAGTACTTC. This translates into CASSLGLAGGPPYEQYF. The rearrangement uses TRBV14 and TRBJ2-5, with 15 bases aligning to TRBD2. The better agreement between TRBJ2-7 and the DNA end casts doubt on the J call. The CDR3 has 17 amino acids. The germline V gene has CDR1 SGHDN and CDR2 FVKESK.

CDR3 in DNA: TGCAGCGTTCAGGGGGATCAGACTAGCGGGAGGGGTGAGCAGTTCTTC. Its translation is CSVQGDQTSGRGEQFF. The V gene is TRBV29-1, the J gene TRBJ2-1; 14 bases are a match to TRBD2. Unmatched junction bases numbered 12, after V lost 5 bases and J lost 9 bases. CDR1 SQVTM and CDR2 ANQGSEA come from the germline V gene. The CDR3 sequence is 16 residues long.

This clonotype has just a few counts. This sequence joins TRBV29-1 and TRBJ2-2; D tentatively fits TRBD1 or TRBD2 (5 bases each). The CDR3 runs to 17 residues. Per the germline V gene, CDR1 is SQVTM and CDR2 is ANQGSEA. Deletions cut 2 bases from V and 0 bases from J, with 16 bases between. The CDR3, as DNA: TGCAGCGTTGAACCCCTCTCTGGGACGGCGAACACCGGGGAGCTGTTTTTT. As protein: CSVEPLSGTANTGELFF.

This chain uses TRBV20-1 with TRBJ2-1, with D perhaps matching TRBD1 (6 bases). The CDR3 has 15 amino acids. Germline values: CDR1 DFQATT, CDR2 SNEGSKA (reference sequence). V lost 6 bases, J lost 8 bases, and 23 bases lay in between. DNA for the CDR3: TGCAGTGCCGCCAGACCGGGACACAGGGTCGATGAGCAGTTCTTC. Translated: CSAARPGHRVDEQFF.

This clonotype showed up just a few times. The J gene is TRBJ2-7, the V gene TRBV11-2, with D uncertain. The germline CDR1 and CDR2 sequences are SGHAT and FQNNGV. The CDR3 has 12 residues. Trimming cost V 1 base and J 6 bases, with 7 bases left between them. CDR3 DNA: TGTGCCAGCAGCTTAGTGTCCCTCGAGCAGTACTTC. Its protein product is CASSLVSLEQYF.

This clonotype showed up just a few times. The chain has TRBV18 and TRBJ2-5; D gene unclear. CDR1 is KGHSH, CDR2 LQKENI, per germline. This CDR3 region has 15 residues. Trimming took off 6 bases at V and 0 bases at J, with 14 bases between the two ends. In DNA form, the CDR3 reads TGTGCCAGCTCTCAATTTCAGCAGGACCAAGAGACCCAGTACTTC. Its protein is CASSQFQQDQETQYF.

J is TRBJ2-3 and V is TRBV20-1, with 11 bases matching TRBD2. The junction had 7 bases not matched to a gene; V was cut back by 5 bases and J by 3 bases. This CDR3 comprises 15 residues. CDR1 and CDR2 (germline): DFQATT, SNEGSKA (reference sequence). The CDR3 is CSASLAGVPTDTQYF. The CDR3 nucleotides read TGCAGTGCTTCACTAGCGGGAGTTCCTACAGATACGCAGTATTTT.

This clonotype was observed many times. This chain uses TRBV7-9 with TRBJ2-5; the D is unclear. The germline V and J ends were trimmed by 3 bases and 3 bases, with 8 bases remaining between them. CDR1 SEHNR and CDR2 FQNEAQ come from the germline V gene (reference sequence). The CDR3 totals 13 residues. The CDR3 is CASSLSGEETQYF. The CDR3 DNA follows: TGTGCCAGCAGCTTGTCGGGTGAAGAGACCCAGTACTTC.

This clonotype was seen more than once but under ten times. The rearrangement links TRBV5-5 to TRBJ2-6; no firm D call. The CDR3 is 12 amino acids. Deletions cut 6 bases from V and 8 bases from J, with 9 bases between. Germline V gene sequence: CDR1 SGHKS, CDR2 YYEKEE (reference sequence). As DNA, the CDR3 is TGTGCCAGCAACGGTTGGCCCAACGTCCTGACTTTC. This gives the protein CASNGWPNVLTF.

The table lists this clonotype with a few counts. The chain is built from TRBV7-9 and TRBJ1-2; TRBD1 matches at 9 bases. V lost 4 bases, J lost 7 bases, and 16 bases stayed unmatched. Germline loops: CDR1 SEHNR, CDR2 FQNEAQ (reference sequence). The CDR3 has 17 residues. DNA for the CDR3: TGTGCCAGCAGCTCGACCGTACAGGGGGCGCATAGGCTTGGCTACACCTTC. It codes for CASSSTVQGAHRLGYTF.

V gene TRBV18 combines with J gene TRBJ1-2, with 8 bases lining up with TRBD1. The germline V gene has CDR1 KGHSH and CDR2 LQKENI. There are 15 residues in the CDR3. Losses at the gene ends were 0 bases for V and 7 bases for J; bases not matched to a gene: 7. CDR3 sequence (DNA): TGTGCCAGCTCACCACCCGGATCAGGGGGCCGTGGCTACACCTTC. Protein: CASSPPGSGGRGYTF.

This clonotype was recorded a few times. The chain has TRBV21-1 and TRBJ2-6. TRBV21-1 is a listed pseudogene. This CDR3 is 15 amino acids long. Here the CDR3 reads CASSKVLPGANVLTF. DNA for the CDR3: TGTGCCAGCAGCAAAGTACTTCCTGGGGCCAACGTCCTGACTTTC.

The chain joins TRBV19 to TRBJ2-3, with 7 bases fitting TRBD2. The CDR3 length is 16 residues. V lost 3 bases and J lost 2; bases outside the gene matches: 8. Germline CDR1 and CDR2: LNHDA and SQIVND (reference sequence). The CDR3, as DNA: TGTGCCAGTAGTATTTGGGCGGGAGAGGTCACAGATACGCAGTATTTT. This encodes CASSIWAGEVTDTQYF.

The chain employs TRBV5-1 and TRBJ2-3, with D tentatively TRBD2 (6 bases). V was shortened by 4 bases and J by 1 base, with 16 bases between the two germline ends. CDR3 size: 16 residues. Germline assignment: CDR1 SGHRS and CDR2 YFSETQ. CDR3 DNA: TGCGCCAGCAGCCCCCAGACGGCGGGACGCACAGATACGCAGTATTTT. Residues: CASSPQTAGRTDTQYF.

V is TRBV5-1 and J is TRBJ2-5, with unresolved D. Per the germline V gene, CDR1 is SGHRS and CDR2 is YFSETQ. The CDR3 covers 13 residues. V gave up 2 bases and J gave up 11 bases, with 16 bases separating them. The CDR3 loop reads CASSLAGWDEQYF. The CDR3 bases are TGCGCCAGCAGCTTAGCAGGTTGGGATGAGCAGTACTTC.

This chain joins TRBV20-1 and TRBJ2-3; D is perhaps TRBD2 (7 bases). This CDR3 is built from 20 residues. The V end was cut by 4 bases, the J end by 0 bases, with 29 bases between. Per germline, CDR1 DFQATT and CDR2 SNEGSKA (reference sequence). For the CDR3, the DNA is TGCAGTGCTACCTCGTGGAGGTCCGCCCGGGGAGGGGGTAGCACAGATACGCAGTATTTT. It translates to CSATSWRSARGGGSTDTQYF.

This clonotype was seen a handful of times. In DNA form, the CDR3 reads TGTGCCAGCAGTTTCGGCCGGAAAGCTTTCTTT. Translated, it gives CASSFGRKAFF. The genes are TRBV27 and TRBJ1-1, with D unclear. Germline CDR1 and CDR2: MNHEY and SMNVEV (reference sequence). Trimming left V 3 bases short and J 9 bases short, with 8 bases between. The CDR3 spans 11 residues.

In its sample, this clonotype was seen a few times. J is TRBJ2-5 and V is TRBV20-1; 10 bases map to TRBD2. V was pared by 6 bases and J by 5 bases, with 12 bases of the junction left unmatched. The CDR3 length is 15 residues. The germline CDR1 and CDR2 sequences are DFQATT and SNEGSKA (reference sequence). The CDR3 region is CSAEILAGEGETQYF. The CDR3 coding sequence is TGCAGTGCGGAGATCCTAGCGGGAGAGGGGGAGACCCAGTACTTC.